This TCR beta chain was retrieved from a study of graft-versus-host responses after intestinal transplantation. Clones were sequenced by immunoSEQ multiplex PCR, and TCRdb holds only the in-frame ones, with some missing. The data contain fewer than 150,000 clones, roughly 92% of them singletons. In regard to this clone: The antigen is unknown.

Germline loops: CDR1 SGHNT, CDR2 YENEEA. Trimming left V 5 bases short and J 2 bases short, with 9 bases between. There are 14 residues in the CDR3. The TCR was taken from a human donor who received an intestinal transplant. The V gene is TRBV11-3, the J gene TRBJ2-2; D not certain. Material: unstimulated CD4+ T cells sorted from spleen or lymph node cells, obtained before intestinal transplant. The CDR3 protein is CASSQRSNTGELFF. The CDR3, as DNA: TGTGCCAGCAGCCAAAGGAGCAACACCGGGGAGCTGTTTTTT.